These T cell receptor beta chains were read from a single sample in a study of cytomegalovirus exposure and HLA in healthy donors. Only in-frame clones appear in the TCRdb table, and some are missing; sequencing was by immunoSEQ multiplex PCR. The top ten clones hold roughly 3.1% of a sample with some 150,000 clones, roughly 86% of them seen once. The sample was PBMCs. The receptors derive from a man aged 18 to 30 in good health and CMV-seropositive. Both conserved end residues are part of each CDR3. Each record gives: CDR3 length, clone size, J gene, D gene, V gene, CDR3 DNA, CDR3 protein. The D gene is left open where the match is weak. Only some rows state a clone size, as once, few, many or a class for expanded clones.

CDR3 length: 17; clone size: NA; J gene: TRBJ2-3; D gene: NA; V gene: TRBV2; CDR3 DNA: TGTGCCAGCAGTGATGTGGGCCCGGCCCAGGGCACAGATACGCAGTATTTT; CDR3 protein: CASSDVGPAQGTDTQYF
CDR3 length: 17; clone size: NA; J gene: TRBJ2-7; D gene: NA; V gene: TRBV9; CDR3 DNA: TGTGCCAGCAGCGTAGGAGTTCGGGTCGGCACCTCCTACGAGCAGTACTTC; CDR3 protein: CASSVGVRVGTSYEQYF
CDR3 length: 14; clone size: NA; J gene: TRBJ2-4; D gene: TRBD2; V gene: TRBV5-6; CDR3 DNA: TGTGCCAGCAGCTTGGCGGGACTAGAAAACATTCAGTACTTC; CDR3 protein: CASSLAGLENIQYF
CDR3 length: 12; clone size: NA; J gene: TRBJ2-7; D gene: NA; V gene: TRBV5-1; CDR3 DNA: TGCGCCAGCAGCCGGGAGCTCTACGAGCAGTACTTC; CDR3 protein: CASSRELYEQYF
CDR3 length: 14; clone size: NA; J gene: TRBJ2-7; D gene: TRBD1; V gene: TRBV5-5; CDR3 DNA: TGTGCCAGCAGCTCCCGACAGGGTTTCTACGAGCAGTACTTC; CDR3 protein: CASSSRQGFYEQYF
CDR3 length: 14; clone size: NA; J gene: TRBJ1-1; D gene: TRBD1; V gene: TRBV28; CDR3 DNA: TGTGCCAGCAGGATCACAGGGGCGACCACTGAAGCTTTCTTT; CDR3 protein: CASRITGATTEAFF
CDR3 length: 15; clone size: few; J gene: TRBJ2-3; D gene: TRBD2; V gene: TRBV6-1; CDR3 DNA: TGTGCCAGCAGTGAAGAAGCGGGAGGGCCAGATACGCAGTATTTT; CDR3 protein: CASSEEAGGPDTQYF
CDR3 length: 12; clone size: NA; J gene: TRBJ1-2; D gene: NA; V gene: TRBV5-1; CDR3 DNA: TGCGCCAGCAGCCCGACAGGATTCGGCTACACCTTC; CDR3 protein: CASSPTGFGYTF
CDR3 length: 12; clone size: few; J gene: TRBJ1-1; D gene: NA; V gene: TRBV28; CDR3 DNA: TGTGCCAGCAGTTTGCTCTCGGCTGAAGCTTTCTTT; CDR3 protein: CASSLLSAEAFF
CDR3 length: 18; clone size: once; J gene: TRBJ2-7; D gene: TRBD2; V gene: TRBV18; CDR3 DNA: TGTGCCAGCTCACCAGCCGGGACTAGCGCCGTACCCTCCTACGAGCAGTACTTC; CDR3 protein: CASSPAGTSAVPSYEQYF
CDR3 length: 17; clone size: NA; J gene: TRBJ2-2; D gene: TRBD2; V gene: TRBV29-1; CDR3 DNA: TGCAGCGTTGAAGACGCGGGAGGGCCGGGGGGCACCGGGGAGCTGTTTTTT; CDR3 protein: CSVEDAGGPGGTGELFF
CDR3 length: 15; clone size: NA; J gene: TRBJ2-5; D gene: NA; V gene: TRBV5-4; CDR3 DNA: TGTGCCAGCAGCTACTGGGACTCGGGCCAAGAGACCCAGTACTTC; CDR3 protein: CASSYWDSGQETQYF
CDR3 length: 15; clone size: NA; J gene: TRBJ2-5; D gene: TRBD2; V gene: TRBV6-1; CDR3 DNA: TGTGCCAGCAGCCTGGGACTAGCGGTTCAAGAGACCCAGTACTTC; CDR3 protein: CASSLGLAVQETQYF